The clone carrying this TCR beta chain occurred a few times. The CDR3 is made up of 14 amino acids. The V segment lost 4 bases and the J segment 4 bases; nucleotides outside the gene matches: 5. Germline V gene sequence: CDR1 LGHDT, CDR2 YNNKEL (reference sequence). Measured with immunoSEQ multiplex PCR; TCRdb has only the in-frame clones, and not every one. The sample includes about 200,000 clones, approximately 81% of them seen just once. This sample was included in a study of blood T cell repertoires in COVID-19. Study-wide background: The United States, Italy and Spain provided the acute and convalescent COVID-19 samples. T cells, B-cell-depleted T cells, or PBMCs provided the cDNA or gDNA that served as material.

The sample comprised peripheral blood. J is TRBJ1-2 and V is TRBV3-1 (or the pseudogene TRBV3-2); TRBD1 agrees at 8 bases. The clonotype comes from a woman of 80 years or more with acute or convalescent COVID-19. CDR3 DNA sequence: TGTGCCAGCAGCCGATCAGGGGGCAGCTATGGCTACACCTTC. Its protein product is CASSRSGGSYGYTF.